This T cell receptor beta chain was profiled in a study of CD8 T cells in Susac syndrome. The germline gives CDR1 SGHRS, CDR2 YFSETQ. V was shortened by 1 base and J by 5 bases, with 15 bases between the two germline ends. There are 15 residues in the CDR3. Reverse transcription of about 0.45 to 1 ug RNA was carried out with random hexamers. TCRdb reprocessed the immunoSEQ multiplex PCR reads with MiXCR, giving one entry per CDR3 protein. The sample has approximately 150,000 distinct CDR3 sequences; just over 90% are singletons. TCR beta sequencing was performed on blood CD8+ and CD4+ T cells. This receptor was taken from a human donor in good health. Material: CD4+ T cells from PBMCs. V is TRBV5-1 and J is TRBJ1-1, with a possible D match to TRBD1 (5 bases). CDR3 DNA: TGCGCCAGCAGCTTGCTCCCGGGGGTGGATACTGAAGCTTTCTTT. Protein sequence: CASSLLPGVDTEAFF.